Shown below are 14 T cell receptor beta chains from a single sample sequenced in a study of blood T cells in healthy people across ages. The second PCR ran about 6 to 12 cycles with a sample-barcoded 5' primer and J-beta primers. TCRdb redid the calling of the 5' RACE reads with MiXCR, one entry per CDR3 protein. Here the sample spans about 1.4 million distinct CDR3 sequences, 45% to 70% being singletons. Specimen: blood. All receptors come from a man aged 18 to 29 in good health.

The CDR3 loop reads CASSLVGRELSYEQYF. In nucleotides, the CDR3 is TGTGCCAGCAGCCTCGTGGGACGGGAGCTCTCCTACGAGCAGTACTTC. This chain links TRBV7-2 with TRBJ2-7; possible D gene TRBD2, 6 bases. The V and J ends lost 5 bases and 0 bases respectively, with 17 bases between them. Germline V lookup: CDR1 SGHTA, CDR2 FQGNSA. This CDR3 comprises 16 residues.

The V call is TRBV7-7, the J call TRBJ2-4; a weak D match, TRBD1 (6 bases). TRBJ2-7 matches the DNA end more closely, so the J call is doubtful. Germline V gene lookup returns CDR1 SSHAT and CDR2 FNYEAQ (reference sequence). This CDR3 is 15 amino acids long. The CDR3: CASSLSPGVAYEQYF. DNA for the CDR3: TGTGCCAGCAGCTTATCCCCAGGGGTTGCCTACGAGCAGTACTTC.

The chain employs TRBV20-1 and TRBJ2-1; TRBD2 might be the D (7 bases). Germline V gene sequence: CDR1 DFQATT, CDR2 SNEGSKA (reference sequence). The CDR3 has 15 amino acids. V lost 3 bases and J lost 6, with 18 bases in between. The chain's CDR3 is CSASRGRGPCNEQFF. The CDR3 nucleotides read TGCAGTGCTAGTAGAGGGCGGGGGCCCTGCAATGAGCAGTTCTTC.

As regards this clonotype: No conserved phenylalanine or tryptophan is present at the end of the CDR3, so a read error is the likely explanation. The J gene is TRBJ1-6, the V gene TRBV12-3 or TRBV12-4, with 9 bases lining up with TRBD1. CDR3 length equals 14 residues. The J segment lost 10 bases and the V segment lost 2 bases, leaving 3 bases of the junction unmatched. CDR3 sequence (DNA): TGTGCCAGCAGTTTACACAGGGGGCGATCACCCCTCCACGTT. This gives the protein CASSLHRGRSPLHV.

J is TRBJ1-1 and V is TRBV12-3 or TRBV12-4; no reliable D call. The CDR3 extends over 12 amino acids. V was clipped by 3 bases and J by 13 bases, with 15 bases between them. The CDR3 DNA reads TGTGCCAGCAGTTTGGGCGGAAACAGAAGTTTCTTT. Amino acid sequence: CASSLGGNRSFF.

This clonotype has only a few counts. This chain links TRBV29-1 with TRBJ2-1; 11 bases are a match to TRBD2. The CDR3 length is 13 residues. Germline values: CDR1 SQVTM, CDR2 ANQGSEA. Trimming removed 3 bases from V and 8 bases from J; junction bases left unmatched: 3. The CDR3 coding sequence is TGCAGCGTTGAGGTACTAGCGGGAGATGAGCAGTTCTTC. Translating it yields CSVEVLAGDEQFF.

This clonotype has a single count. The junction departs from germline at one end; a sequencing error may be responsible. The rearrangement uses TRBV12-3 or TRBV12-4 and TRBJ2-3; D may be TRBD1 (6 bases). This CDR3 spans 17 amino acids. CDR3 protein: CASSFLPRGTSTDTQYF. The CDR3 nucleotides read TGTGCCAGTAGTTTCCTACCCAGGGGCACTAGCACAGATACGCAGTATTTT.

This chain joins TRBV4-1 and TRBJ2-7; 9 bases map to TRBD2. The ends lost 1 base at V and 0 bases at J; junction bases unmatched: 1. This CDR3 spans 15 amino acids. Germline values: CDR1 MGHRA, CDR2 YSYEKL. The CDR3 loop is CASSQVAGVSYEQYF. The CDR3 coding sequence is TGCGCCAGCAGCCAAGTAGCGGGAGTCTCCTACGAGCAGTACTTC.

There are a few counts of this clonotype. J is TRBJ2-4 and V is TRBV6-1; 8 nucleotides align to TRBD1. CDR3 length equals 17 residues. The germline gives CDR1 MNHNS, CDR2 SASEGT. Unmatched junction bases numbered 17, after V lost 6 bases and J lost 7 bases. CDR3 protein: CASRPQAGQGRMNIQYF. The CDR3 DNA reads as TGTGCCAGCAGACCCCAGGCCGGACAGGGTCGTATGAACATTCAGTACTTC.

V and J are TRBV27 and TRBJ2-5, with a weak D call TRBD1 (5 bases). V was shortened by 2 bases and J by 4 bases, with 11 bases between the two germline ends. Germline V gene sequence: CDR1 MNHEY, CDR2 SMNVEV (reference sequence). The CDR3 runs to 14 residues. In nucleotides, the CDR3 is TGTGCCAGCAGTTTACTCAGGGTGGGAGAGACCCAGTACTTC. This translates into CASSLLRVGETQYF.

The rearrangement uses TRBV12-3 or TRBV12-4 and TRBJ1-2; D is possibly TRBD1 (5 bases). This CDR3 region has 16 residues. The V end was cut by 0 bases, the J end by 11 bases, with 22 bases between. The CDR3 is CASSLARDVLGDKYTF. The CDR3 DNA sequence: TGTGCCAGCAGTTTAGCGCGGGACGTCCTGGGCGATAAGTACACCTTC.

The chain is built from TRBV20-1 and TRBJ2-5; no clear D gene. This CDR3 has 14 residues. Germline V gene lookup returns CDR1 DFQATT and CDR2 SNEGSKA (reference sequence). V shed 2 bases and J shed 4 bases, with 14 bases lying between them. CDR3 nucleotides: TGCAGTGCTAGACTATCGGGTAGTTCAGAGACCCAGTACTTC. Translating gives CSARLSGSSETQYF.

The genes are TRBV27 and TRBJ1-5, with D tentatively TRBD1 (6 bases). This CDR3 has 14 amino acids. With 2 bases removed from V and 9 bases from J, the gap between germline ends came to 14 bases. CDR1 and CDR2 (germline): MNHEY, SMNVEV (reference sequence). CDR3 in DNA: TGTGCCAGCAGTTTACGGGGGCTTCTATGGCCCCAGCATTTT. The encoded protein is CASSLRGLLWPQHF.

The chain is built from TRBV7-9 and TRBJ2-5; D gene unclear. V was cut by 2 bases and J by 11 bases, with 15 bases left in between. Germline CDR1 reads SEHNR; CDR2 reads FQNEAQ (reference sequence). The CDR3 is 13 amino acids. CDR3 amino acids: CASSLPHSHDQYF. In nucleotides, the CDR3 is TGTGCCAGCAGCTTACCGCACAGTCACGATCAGTACTTC.